One and the same sample provided the 28 T cell receptor beta chains below, sequenced in a study of TET2 disruption in CD19-targeted CAR T cells. Generated by immunoSEQ multiplex PCR, the TCRdb table keeps only in-frame clones and is missing some. The sample totals 25,000 to 30,000 clones. This sample's treatment: autologous CTL019 cells: CD19 CAR with 4-1BB and CD3 zeta domains. These TCRs' antigens remain unknown. Sequenced here: CD8- CAR+ T cells sorted from cultured blood T cells, sampled for CD19 CAR T cell therapy. As to subset: CD8-negative CAR-positive T cells from the infusion product. The source is a man between 65 and 79 years old with chronic lymphocytic leukemia.

As for this clone: The CDR3 end lies 3 residues beyond the end of the read and is filled in from the germline J gene. The gene calls are TRBV12-3 or TRBV12-4 and TRBJ1-2; TRBD1 aligns across 7 bases. The CDR3 is made up of 13 amino acids. V shed 4 bases and J 4 bases; nucleotides not matched to a gene: 3. Incomplete CDR3 DNA: TGTGCCAGCAGTTCGGACAGGACCTATGGC. It yields the protein CASSSDRTYG. The CDR3, in full, reads CASSSDRTYGYTF.

In regard to this clone: The read comes to an end 3 residues before the CDR3 does, leaving the germline J gene to fill in the end. The rearrangement uses TRBV18 and TRBJ1-1; 8 bases are a match to TRBD1. The CDR3 runs 15 residues. In germline, CDR1 is KGHSH, CDR2 LQKENI. The chain's CDR3 is CASSPAGQVNYGAFF. The CDR3 bases that were read are TGTGCCAGCTCACCCGCGGGACAGGTCAACTATGGC.

Here the CDR3 reads CASSEDVTGARGNTIYF. The part of the CDR3 DNA that was read is TGTGCCAGCAGCGAAGATGTAACAGGGGCCAGGGGAAACACC. This chain links TRBV9 with TRBJ1-3; 7 nucleotides line up with TRBD1. The read falls 3 residues short of the CDR3 end, and the missing part is taken from the germline J gene. Trimming removed 3 bases from V and 4 bases from J; junction bases left unmatched: 13. There are 17 residues in the CDR3. Germline V lookup: CDR1 SGDLS, CDR2 YYNGEE.

Comment on this clone: The missing CDR3 end, 3 residues past where the read stops, is filled in from the germline J gene. The chain uses TRBV29-1 and TRBJ1-1, with TRBD1 matching over 7 bases. J was trimmed by 5 bases and V by 7 bases; bases with no gene match: 10. Germline V gene lookup returns CDR1 SQVTM and CDR2 ANQGSEA. This CDR3 is 13 amino acids long. The CDR3 is CSGGQLIDTEAFF. Incomplete CDR3 DNA: TGCAGCGGGGGACAGCTAATAGATACTGAA.

As concerns this clone: The CDR3 is cut off 3 residues early in the read; its end comes from the germline J gene. The rearrangement joins TRBV7-8 to TRBJ2-7; the match to TRBD1 covers 8 bases. Trimming at V came to 4 bases and at J to 6 bases, leaving 8 bases not matched to a gene. CDR1 is SGHVS and CDR2 is FQNEAQ in the germline V gene. The CDR3 length is 14 residues. The CDR3 region is CASSSWTGSGEQYF. The sequenced CDR3 bases are TGTGCCAGCAGCTCCTGGACAGGGTCAGGCGAG.

With respect to this clone: The junction shows a germline mismatch at one end, possibly a read error. The sequence runs out 3 residues before the end of the CDR3; the remainder is reconstructed from the germline J gene. This sequence joins TRBV29-1 and TRBJ2-3; tentatively, D is TRBD2 (5 bases). This CDR3 contains 13 residues. Germline-derived CDR1 and CDR2 are SQVTM and ANQGSEA. The CDR3 bases that were read are TGCAGCGCGGAGGTTGGTAGCATAGATACG. This translates into CSAEVGSIDT. The CDR3 as a whole reads CSAEVGSIDTQYF.

About this clone itself: The CDR3 end is not reached by the read, which stops 3 residues before it; the germline J gene fills it in. This chain joins TRBV5-1 and TRBJ1-2; 8 bases match TRBD1. Trimming removed 4 bases from V and 4 bases from J; junction bases left unmatched: 3. The CDR3 runs 13 residues. Looked up from germline, CDR1 is SGHRS and CDR2 is YFSETQ. CDR3 protein: CASSVTGVYGYTF. The CDR3 bases that were read are TGCGCCAGCAGCGTGACAGGGGTCTATGGC. The complete variable domain, with remaining parts taken from reference TRBV5-1 and TRBJ1-2, reads KAGVTQTPRYLIKTRGQQVTLSCSPISGHRSVSWYQQTPGQGLQFLFEYFSETQRNKGNFPGRFSGRQFSNSRSEMNVSTLELGDSALYLCASSVTGVYGYTFGSGTRLTVV.

As to this clone: The CDR3 goes on 3 residues after the read ends, and that part is filled in from the germline J gene. The V call is TRBV19, the J call TRBJ1-1; D is uncertain. CDR3 length: 16 residues. CDR1 is LNHDA, CDR2 SQIVND, per germline (reference sequence). The CDR3 protein is CASSKAETTAGDTAFF. CDR3 bases read: TGTGCCAGTAGTAAGGCGGAGACTACCGCCGGGGATACG.

A remark on this clone: The CDR3 end lies 3 residues beyond the end of the read and is filled in from the germline J gene. The chain employs TRBV7-8 and TRBJ2-1, with TRBD1 matching 7 bases. V was clipped by 6 bases and J by 0 bases; unmatched bases: 5. Per the germline V gene, CDR1 is SGHVS and CDR2 is FQNEAQ. This CDR3 is built from 15 residues. CDR3 DNA (partial): TGTGCCAGCAGGAACCAGGGGGACTCCTACAATGAG. It specifies CASRNQGDSYNE. The entire CDR3 sequence reads CASRNQGDSYNEQFF.

On this clone itself: Read data end 3 residues before the CDR3 end; the end is taken from the germline J gene. V is TRBV29-1 and J is TRBJ2-3; 10 bases agree with TRBD1. Germline-derived CDR1 and CDR2 are SQVTM and ANQGSEA. With 0 bases clipped from V and 8 bases from J, the junction kept 5 bases outside the gene matches. The length of the CDR3 is 14 residues. The CDR3 reads CSVEDWTGGGTQYF. The part of the CDR3 DNA that was read is TGCAGCGTTGAAGACTGGACAGGGGGAGGTACG.

Remarks on this clone: Read coverage stops 3 residues before the CDR3 terminus; the germline J gene supplies the remainder. The V call is TRBV19, the J call TRBJ1-2; TRBD1 might be the D (5 bases). The CDR3 spans 18 residues. The germline V gene has CDR1 LNHDA and CDR2 SQIVND (reference sequence). CDR3: CASSMGFREGPSLDEYTF. The part of the CDR3 DNA that was read is TGTGCCAGTAGTATGGGTTTTCGGGAGGGGCCGAGCCTGGACGAA.

Note on this clone: The CDR3 is cut off 3 residues early in the read; its end comes from the germline J gene. The chain has TRBV9 and TRBJ2-1; 7 bases fit TRBD1. The CDR3 consists of 14 residues. Germline loops: CDR1 SGDLS, CDR2 YYNGEE. Trimming took 2 bases from V and 5 from J; bases not matched to a gene: 4. CDR3 DNA (partial): TGTGCCAGCAGCGTTTCCGGGACAGACAATGAG. Amino acid sequence: CASSVSGTDNE. The entire CDR3 protein reads CASSVSGTDNEQFF.

This clone is called medium-sized based on its frequency. With the read ending 3 residues before the CDR3 end, the germline J gene is used to fill in that end. The chain employs TRBV29-1 and TRBJ2-2, with D perhaps matching TRBD1 (6 bases). Trimming stripped 7 bases from V and 0 bases from J, with 12 bases between. Germline V gene lookup returns CDR1 SQVTM and CDR2 ANQGSEA. This CDR3 is built from 14 residues. CDR3 sequence: CSARTATNTGELFF. The DNA read from the CDR3 is TGCAGCGCTCGGACAGCGACGAACACCGGGGAG.

As to this clone: The DNA ends 3 residues before the CDR3 does, and the rest of the CDR3 is filled in from the germline J gene. This chain links TRBV11-2 with TRBJ2-2; D uncertain. Germline V gene lookup returns CDR1 SGHAT and CDR2 FQNNGV. The CDR3 totals 13 residues. V was pared by 5 bases and J by 5 bases, with 9 bases between. This CDR3 is CASSPLQTGELFF. CDR3 bases read: TGTGCCAGCAGCCCGTTACAGACCGGGGAG.

Concerning this clone: The CDR3 is cut off 3 residues early in the read; its end comes from the germline J gene. J is TRBJ2-7 and V is TRBV11-2; tentative D call: TRBD2 (6 bases). Trimming cost V 6 bases and J 0 bases, with 9 bases left between them. The CDR3 has 13 amino acids. CDR1 and CDR2 from the germline V gene are SGHAT and FQNNGV. CDR3 sequence: CASRTGGSYEQYF. The DNA read from the CDR3 is TGTGCCAGCAGGACCGGGGGCTCCTACGAG. Together with reference TRBV11-2 and TRBJ2-7, the CDR3 gives the full variable domain: EAGVAQSPRYKIIEKRQSVAFWCNPISGHATLYWYQQILGQGPKLLIQFQNNGVVDDSQLPKDRFSAERLKGVDSTLKIQPAKLEDSAVYLCASRTGGSYEQYFGPGTRLTVT.

Frequency places this clone as medium-sized. The read comes to an end 3 residues before the CDR3 does, leaving the germline J gene to fill in the end. The chain joins TRBV6-2 or TRBV6-3 to TRBJ1-2, with 7 nucleotides matching TRBD1. The ends lost 6 bases at V and 2 bases at J; junction bases unmatched: 6. CDR3 length: 14 residues. Looked up from germline, CDR1 is MNHEY and CDR2 is SVGEGT. CDR3 sequence: CASRTQGENYGYTF. The part of the CDR3 DNA that was read is TGTGCCAGCAGGACCCAGGGGGAAAACTATGGC.

Remarks on this clone: The CDR3 end falls 3 residues outside the read, so it is completed with the germline J gene. V usage is TRBV12-3 or TRBV12-4 and J usage is TRBJ1-5; D is unresolved. This CDR3 has 14 residues. With 3 bases removed from V and 7 bases from J, the gap between germline ends came to 13 bases. The CDR3 here is CASSFNNRGQPQHF. The covered CDR3 bases are TGTGCCAGCAGTTTTAATAACAGAGGACAGCCC.

Regarding this clone: The read terminates 3 residues before the CDR3 end, so the remaining end is supplied by the germline J gene. J is TRBJ2-4 and V is TRBV11-1; 8 bases are a match to TRBD1. CDR3 length: 11 residues. Germline V lookup: CDR1 SGHAT, CDR2 FQDESV (reference sequence). Incomplete CDR3 DNA: TGTGCCAGCAGCGCGACAGGGGAT. Its translation: CASSATGD. The full CDR3 reads CASSATGDQYF.

As for this clone: The read falls 3 residues short of the CDR3 end, and the missing part is taken from the germline J gene. The chain combines TRBV6-2 or TRBV6-3 with TRBJ1-1; TRBD1 matches at 8 bases. CDR3 size: 16 residues. In germline, CDR1 is MNHEY, CDR2 SVGEGT. Trimming removed 2 bases from V and 0 bases from J; junction bases left unmatched: 5. The CDR3 sequence: CASSYRAGGLNTEAFF. The sequenced CDR3 bases are TGTGCCAGCAGTTACCGGGCAGGGGGCTTGAACACTGAA.

Regarding this clone: The read finishes 3 residues shy of the CDR3 end, and the germline J gene is used to complete it. This chain uses TRBV7-9 with TRBJ2-7; 12 bases line up with TRBD2. CDR3 size: 15 residues. Germline assignment: CDR1 SEHNR and CDR2 FQNEAQ (reference sequence). The V and J ends lost 5 bases and 0 bases, in that order; junction bases with no gene match: 2. CDR3: CASSLLAGGSYEQYF. The sequenced part of the CDR3 DNA is TGTGCCAGCAGCCTACTAGCGGGGGGCTCCTACGAG.

The CDR3 region is CASSGQTGRYGYTF. The covered CDR3 bases are TGTGCCAGCAGCGGTCAGACAGGGCGCTATGGC. This chain links TRBV2 with TRBJ1-2; 7 bases are a match to TRBD1. With the read ending 3 residues before the CDR3 end, the germline J gene is used to fill in that end. With 6 bases clipped from V and 4 bases from J, the junction kept 8 bases outside the gene matches. This CDR3 is 14 amino acids long. Looked up from germline, CDR1 is SNHLY and CDR2 is FYNNEI.

The CDR3 DNA, read in part, is TGTGCCAGCCAGGGAGGTGGAGGATTGAAAGGT. It is translated as CASQGGGGLKG. The whole CDR3 region reads CASQGGGGLKGQYF. The chain is built from TRBV6-2 or TRBV6-3 and TRBJ2-4, with a possible D match to TRBD2 (6 bases). The sequence runs out 3 residues before the end of the CDR3; the remainder is reconstructed from the germline J gene. CDR3 length: 14 residues. The germline gives CDR1 MNHEY, CDR2 SVGEGT.

Regarding this clone: Coverage ceases 3 residues before the CDR3 finishes, and the germline J gene fills in the end. J is TRBJ2-3 and V is TRBV24-1; tentative D call: TRBD1 (7 bases). V was cut by 9 bases and J by 3 bases, with 15 bases left in between. In germline, CDR1 is KGHDR, CDR2 SFDVKD. The CDR3 is made up of 14 amino acids. The covered CDR3 bases are TGTGCCACCTCGGAGGGGGCGCAAACAGATACG. Amino acid sequence: CATSEGAQTDT. The full CDR3 reads CATSEGAQTDTQYF.

A note on this clone: The read ends 3 residues early relative to the CDR3; the germline J gene fills the gap. This chain links TRBV18 with TRBJ1-2; 10 bases agree with TRBD1. This CDR3 comprises 15 residues. Germline V gives CDR1 KGHSH, CDR2 LQKENI. CDR3 sequence reads: CASSPGTGVADTYTF. The covered CDR3 bases are TGTGCCAGCTCACCAGGGACAGGGGTTGCAGATACC.

Comment on this clone: The CDR3 end lies 3 residues beyond the end of the read and is filled in from the germline J gene. This chain uses TRBV19 with TRBJ2-2; 11 nucleotides match TRBD1. The CDR3 is 15 residues long. Germline V lookup: CDR1 LNHDA, CDR2 SQIVND (reference sequence). V shed 4 bases and J 5 bases; nucleotides not matched to a gene: 3. The CDR3 loop is CASSTGTGGTGELFF. Incomplete CDR3 DNA: TGTGCCAGTAGTACGGGGACAGGGGGGACCGGGGAG.

As to this clone: The read terminates 3 residues ahead of where the CDR3 ends, so the germline J gene completes it. This sequence joins TRBV5-6 and TRBJ1-6, with D perhaps TRBD1 (6 bases). From germline, CDR1 is SGHDT and CDR2 YYEEEE. The CDR3 sequence is 15 residues long. The V and J ends lost 2 bases and 7 bases respectively, with 13 bases between them. The CDR3 bases that were read are TGTGCCAGCAGCTTACGACAGGTCGACAATTCACCC. Its translation: CASSLRQVDNSP. The entire CDR3 is CASSLRQVDNSPLHF. The full variable domain, rest sourced from reference TRBV5-6 and TRBJ1-6, is DAGVTQSPTHLIKTRGQQVTLRCSPKSGHDTVSWYQQALGQGPQFIFQYYEEEERQRGNFPDRFSGHQFPNYSSELNVNALLLGDSALYLCASSLRQVDNSPLHFGNGTRLTVT.

A remark on this clone: The read terminates 3 residues ahead of where the CDR3 ends, so the germline J gene completes it. This chain links TRBV20-1 with TRBJ2-7, with 8 bases fitting TRBD2. The V gene's germline CDR1 is DFQATT and CDR2 SNEGSKA (reference sequence). The CDR3 is made up of 15 amino acids. V dropped 0 bases and J dropped 5; count of bases not matched to a gene: 9. Incomplete CDR3 DNA: TGCAGTGCTAGAGACCCCCAGGCGGGGGGCGACGAG. Amino acid sequence: CSARDPQAGGDE. The whole CDR3 reads CSARDPQAGGDEQYF.

A word on this clone: The read halts 3 residues ahead of the CDR3 end, with the missing end drawn from the germline J gene. V usage is TRBV7-9 and J usage is TRBJ2-4; TRBD1 might be the D (5 bases). The CDR3 runs 12 residues. Germline assignment: CDR1 SEHNR and CDR2 FQNEAQ (reference sequence). CDR3 DNA (partial): TGTGCCAGCAGCTTAGGCAGGGTTGGT. Its protein is CASSLGRVG. The CDR3, in full, reads CASSLGRVGQYF.